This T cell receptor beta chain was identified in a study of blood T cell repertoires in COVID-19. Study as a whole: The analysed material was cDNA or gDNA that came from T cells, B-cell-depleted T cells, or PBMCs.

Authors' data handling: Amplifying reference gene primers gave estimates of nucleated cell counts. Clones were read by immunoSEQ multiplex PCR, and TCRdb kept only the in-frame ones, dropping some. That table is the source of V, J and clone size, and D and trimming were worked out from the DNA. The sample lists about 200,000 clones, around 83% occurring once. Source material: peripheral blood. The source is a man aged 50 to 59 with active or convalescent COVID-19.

The CDR3: CSVSSGSHTGELFF. The CDR3 nucleotides are TGCAGCGTTTCTAGCGGGAGTCACACCGGGGAGCTGTTTTTT. V is TRBV29-1 and J is TRBJ2-2; 10 bases are a match to TRBD2. V was clipped by 5 bases and J by 3 bases; unmatched bases: 3. The V gene's germline CDR1 is SQVTM and CDR2 ANQGSEA. The CDR3 is 14 residues long.